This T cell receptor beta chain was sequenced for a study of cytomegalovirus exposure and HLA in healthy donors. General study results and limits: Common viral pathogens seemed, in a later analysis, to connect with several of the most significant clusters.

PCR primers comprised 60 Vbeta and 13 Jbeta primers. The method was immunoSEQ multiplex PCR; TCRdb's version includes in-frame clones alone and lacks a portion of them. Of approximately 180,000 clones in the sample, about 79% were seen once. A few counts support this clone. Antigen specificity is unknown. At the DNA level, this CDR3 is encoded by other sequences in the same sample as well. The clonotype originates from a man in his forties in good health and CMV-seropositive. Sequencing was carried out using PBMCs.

CDR3 coding DNA: TGCGCCAGCAGCTTGACTAGCGGGTCCTACGAGCAGTACTTC. It codes for CASSLTSGSYEQYF. The chain combines TRBV5-1 with TRBJ2-7, with TRBD2 matching 9 bases. The CDR3 covers 14 residues. V shed 1 base and J 1 base; nucleotides not matched to a gene: 0. Germline V CDR1 and CDR2: SGHRS, YFSETQ.